Listed below are T cell receptor beta chains from one sample, sequenced in a study of blood T cell repertoires in COVID-19. Some clones are missing from TCRdb's copy, which holds only in-frame ones; the method was immunoSEQ multiplex PCR. The sample shows some 130,000 clones, about nine tenths of them seen only once. Sequencing was done on a sample of peripheral blood. These receptor sequences come from a man in his 60s with COVID-19, enrolled during active disease. CDR3s include the opening cysteine and the closing phenylalanine or tryptophan. The D gene is left open where the match is weak. Not all rows give a size; the values are once, few, many and, for expanded clones, a class.

>-|TRBD2|TRBJ2-1|TRBV18
CASSPPGGSYNEQFF
TGTGCCAGCTCACCACCGGGCGGGAGTTACAATGAGCAGTTCTTC
>once|TRBD2|TRBJ2-6|TRBV18
CASRGGGGPSGANVLTF
TGTGCCAGCCGTGGCGGGGGAGGGCCTTCTGGGGCCAACGTCCTGACTTTC
>-|TRBD1|TRBJ2-3|TRBV5-1
CASSSPGQGSDTQYF
TGCGCCAGCAGCAGCCCGGGACAGGGATCCGATACGCAGTATTTT
>-|TRBD2|TRBJ2-7|TRBV6-1
CASSEAVWLAGVPWEQYF
TGTGCCAGCAGTGAAGCGGTTTGGTTGGCGGGAGTTCCCTGGGAGCAGTACTTC
>medium-sized|TRBD2|TRBJ2-2|TRBV9
CASRSGTSENTGELFF
TGTGCCAGCAGGTCCGGAACTAGCGAGAACACCGGGGAGCTGTTTTTT
>-|-|TRBJ1-5|TRBV9
CASSVGTDPRQPQHF
TGTGCCAGCAGCGTAGGAACAGACCCTCGACAGCCCCAGCATTTT
>once|TRBD2|TRBJ2-3|TRBV2
CASSEGTSGGGTQYF
TGTGCCAGCAGTGAAGGGACTAGCGGAGGGGGTACGCAGTATTTT
>-|TRBD2|TRBJ2-1|TRBV3-1/TRBV3-2
CASSQDRLAGEGEQFF
TGTGCCAGCAGCCAAGATAGACTAGCGGGAGAGGGTGAGCAGTTCTTC
>-|-|TRBJ2-7|TRBV2
CASRGHPYEQYF
TGTGCCAGCAGGGGACACCCCTACGAGCAGTACTTC
>-|-|TRBJ2-5|TRBV11-3
CASSLGAEETQYF
TGTGCCAGCAGCTTGGGAGCGGAGGAGACCCAGTACTTC
>-|-|TRBJ2-7|TRBV5-1
CASSLGGQTSTYEQYF
TGCGCCAGCAGCTTGGGCGGACAGACTTCAACCTACGAGCAGTACTTC
>-|TRBD2|TRBJ2-1|TRBV30
CAWRSLAAGNEQFF
TGTGCCTGGAGGAGCCTAGCGGCAGGCAATGAGCAGTTCTTC
>-|-|TRBJ2-3|TRBV5-1
CASSLGPRQSLGTDTQYF
TGCGCCAGCAGCTTGGGACCGAGACAGTCCTTGGGCACAGATACGCAGTATTTT
>-|TRBD1|TRBJ2-2|TRBV10-1
CASSLGQGELTGELFF
TGCGCCAGCAGCCTCGGGCAGGGGGAGTTAACCGGGGAGCTGTTTTTT
>few|-|TRBJ2-2|TRBV6-5
CASKTQGYVSGELFF
TGTGCCAGCAAAACACAGGGATATGTCTCCGGGGAGCTGTTTTTT
>-|TRBD1|TRBJ1-5|TRBV29-1
CSASDRGEHQPQHF
TGCAGCGCCTCAGACAGGGGGGAACATCAGCCCCAGCATTTT
>-|TRBD2|TRBJ2-5|TRBV28
CASSPGLAGGRYQETQYF
TGTGCCAGCAGCCCGGGACTAGCGGGAGGGCGGTACCAAGAGACCCAGTACTTC
>-|-|TRBJ2-1|TRBV5-4
CASSPRSGRDNEQFF
TGTGCCAGCAGCCCTCGAAGCGGGCGGGACAATGAGCAGTTCTTC
>-|TRBD2|TRBJ2-1|TRBV7-3
CASSPVTSGLYNEQFF
TGTGCCAGCAGCCCCGTGACTAGCGGGCTCTACAATGAGCAGTTCTTC
>-|-|TRBJ1-2|TRBV6-5
CASSKERGGYGYTF
TGTGCCAGCAGCAAGGAGAGAGGAGGCTATGGCTACACCTTC
>-|TRBD1|TRBJ1-5|TRBV28
CASSLGTGRFNQPQHF
TGTGCCAGCAGCCTAGGGACAGGACGTTTCAATCAGCCCCAGCATTTT
>-|TRBD1|TRBJ1-4|TRBV11-2
CASSSAGTGIEKLFF
TGTGCCAGCAGTTCCGCCGGGACAGGGATTGAAAAACTGTTTTTT
>-|-|TRBJ1-6|TRBV7-2
CASSQPLHF
TGTGCCAGCAGCCAACCCCTCCACTTT
>-|TRBD1|TRBJ1-2|TRBV28
CASSLEDRGYGYTF
TGTGCCAGCAGTTTAGAGGACAGGGGCTATGGCTACACCTTC
>-|-|TRBJ1-2|TRBV19
CAGSQGIGGYTF
TGTGCCGGATCACAGGGTATCGGTGGCTACACCTTC
>-|TRBD1|TRBJ2-7|TRBV7-8
CASSLSKRLGTGILAQSYEQYF
TGTGCCAGCAGCTTAAGTAAAAGGCTCGGGACAGGGATACTAGCGCAATCCTACGAGCAGTACTTC
>-|TRBD2|TRBJ2-2|TRBV6-5
CASSYSASGMTGELFF
TGTGCCAGCAGTTACTCGGCTAGCGGGATGACTGGGGAGCTGTTTTTT
>-|-|TRBJ2-1|TRBV7-3
CASSLEVGGSDEQFF
TGTGCCAGCAGCTTAGAAGTAGGCGGTTCCGATGAGCAGTTCTTC
>-|-|TRBJ2-5|TRBV5-8
CASSLGTDFQETQYF
TGTGCCAGCAGCTTGGGGACAGATTTCCAAGAGACCCAGTACTTC
>-|TRBD2|TRBJ2-1|TRBV7-9
CASTHESGTEAGNEQFF
TGTGCCAGCACCCACGAAAGCGGGACGGAGGCCGGTAATGAGCAGTTCTTC
>-|TRBD1|TRBJ2-1|TRBV28
CASSPLGTANNNEQFF
TGTGCCAGCAGTCCCCTCGGGACAGCGAACAACAATGAGCAGTTCTTC